The rows below give T cell receptor beta chains drawn from one sample of a study of lymphopenia after photon versus proton radiotherapy. Produced via immunoSEQ multiplex PCR; TCRdb's table is partial and in-frame only. The repertoire holds tens of thousands of clones, with approximately 82% as singletons. The sequencing used peripheral blood, collected from a patient treated with photon-based radiotherapy. All receptors derive from a man in his fifties or sixties with gastric cancer. Each CDR3 is given without its conserved first and last residue. Some rows have no size entry. The others give once, few or many, or a class for an expanded clone.

v_gene: TRBV5-6; j_gene: TRBJ1-2; abundance: few; CDR3aa: ASSPLEYNYGYT
v_gene: TRBV11-2; j_gene: TRBJ1-1; abundance: NA; CDR3aa: ASSRQGVNTEAF
v_gene: TRBV27; j_gene: TRBJ2-1; abundance: NA; CDR3aa: ASSSATSASYNEQF
v_gene: TRBV27; j_gene: TRBJ2-2; abundance: NA; CDR3aa: ASAQTGGVTGELF
v_gene: TRBV14; j_gene: TRBJ2-7; abundance: NA; CDR3aa: ASSQETYVGHYEQY
v_gene: TRBV5-5; j_gene: TRBJ2-7; abundance: NA; CDR3aa: ASSIIDRGEQY
v_gene: TRBV5-5; j_gene: TRBJ2-1; abundance: NA; CDR3aa: ASRHDRDNEQF
v_gene: TRBV6-1; j_gene: TRBJ1-4; abundance: once; CDR3aa: ASSETPKPFGLF
v_gene: TRBV4-2; j_gene: TRBJ2-5; abundance: NA; CDR3aa: ASSQDAREQTQY
v_gene: TRBV2; j_gene: TRBJ2-3; abundance: NA; CDR3aa: ASRPRAEASDTQY
v_gene: TRBV11-2; j_gene: TRBJ2-7; abundance: NA; CDR3aa: ASSLVSLASAKSRHEQY
v_gene: TRBV28; j_gene: TRBJ1-2; abundance: NA; CDR3aa: ASSLGQRYGYT
v_gene: TRBV6-5; j_gene: TRBJ1-5; abundance: NA; CDR3aa: ASRASGYQPQH
v_gene: TRBV11-2; j_gene: TRBJ2-7; abundance: NA; CDR3aa: ASSLGGTGGSEQY
v_gene: TRBV27; j_gene: TRBJ2-5; abundance: NA; CDR3aa: ASRPLGRTGLPWQETQY
v_gene: TRBV7-2; j_gene: TRBJ2-5; abundance: NA; CDR3aa: ASSTSGSLQETQY
v_gene: TRBV7-9; j_gene: TRBJ2-7; abundance: NA; CDR3aa: ASSSLRGGLSGYEQY
v_gene: TRBV7-3; j_gene: TRBJ2-7; abundance: NA; CDR3aa: ASSPGRGGEQY
v_gene: TRBV10-1; j_gene: TRBJ2-3; abundance: NA; CDR3aa: ASSEATDTQY
v_gene: TRBV15; j_gene: TRBJ2-3; abundance: NA; CDR3aa: ATSRIRRDTDTQY
v_gene: TRBV7-2; j_gene: TRBJ2-5; abundance: NA; CDR3aa: ASSLDSGTQY
v_gene: TRBV2; j_gene: TRBJ1-1; abundance: NA; CDR3aa: ASSRQGTMNTEAF
v_gene: TRBV5-6; j_gene: TRBJ2-1; abundance: NA; CDR3aa: ASSETKTSGGSYNEQF
v_gene: TRBV6-4; j_gene: TRBJ2-1; abundance: NA; CDR3aa: ASSPGTSNEQF
v_gene: TRBV6-1; j_gene: TRBJ2-7; abundance: NA; CDR3aa: ATRLADKYEQY
v_gene: TRBV19; j_gene: TRBJ1-1; abundance: NA; CDR3aa: ASSSIIVWNTEAF
v_gene: TRBV13; j_gene: TRBJ2-1; abundance: once; CDR3aa: ASSLGRAVEQF
v_gene: TRBV7-3; j_gene: TRBJ2-1; abundance: NA; CDR3aa: ASSSPSGRSNEQF
v_gene: TRBV4-1; j_gene: TRBJ2-2; abundance: NA; CDR3aa: ASDKGQGGPGELF
v_gene: TRBV10-3; j_gene: TRBJ2-7; abundance: NA; CDR3aa: AISRSEVSFSYEQY
v_gene: TRBV7-9; j_gene: TRBJ2-3; abundance: NA; CDR3aa: ASSLASGTDTQY
v_gene: TRBV7-8; j_gene: TRBJ2-1; abundance: once; CDR3aa: ASRPTFSRLSYNEQF
v_gene: TRBV6-5; j_gene: TRBJ2-7; abundance: NA; CDR3aa: ASSYSYQGGYEQY
v_gene: TRBV12-5; j_gene: TRBJ2-6; abundance: NA; CDR3aa: ASGLTGSGANVLT
v_gene: TRBV9; j_gene: TRBJ2-1; abundance: NA; CDR3aa: ASSVGNHNEQF
v_gene: TRBV7-2; j_gene: TRBJ2-7; abundance: NA; CDR3aa: ASSLGGRGGTKSYEQY
v_gene: TRBV7-2; j_gene: TRBJ2-7; abundance: NA; CDR3aa: ASSPDRGYEQY
v_gene: TRBV10-1; j_gene: TRBJ2-3; abundance: NA; CDR3aa: ASSVFRRDFRPSTDTQY
v_gene: TRBV7-9; j_gene: TRBJ2-3; abundance: NA; CDR3aa: ASSQEQGTDTQY
v_gene: TRBV10-3; j_gene: TRBJ1-2; abundance: NA; CDR3aa: AISQAPGEAGYT
v_gene: TRBV7-3; j_gene: TRBJ2-1; abundance: NA; CDR3aa: ASSLRQEPYNEQF
v_gene: TRBV6-1; j_gene: TRBJ2-1; abundance: NA; CDR3aa: ASSEERGGRSYNEQF
v_gene: TRBV6-5; j_gene: TRBJ2-7; abundance: NA; CDR3aa: ASSQFSGNSYEQY
v_gene: TRBV28; j_gene: TRBJ1-1; abundance: NA; CDR3aa: ASTLQGGNTEAF
v_gene: TRBV18; j_gene: TRBJ1-2; abundance: NA; CDR3aa: ASSDRNTYGYT
v_gene: TRBV15; j_gene: TRBJ1-2; abundance: NA; CDR3aa: ATSENDGYT
v_gene: TRBV18; j_gene: TRBJ1-1; abundance: NA; CDR3aa: ASSPISRNTEAF
v_gene: TRBV7-8; j_gene: TRBJ2-7; abundance: NA; CDR3aa: ASSLGTSGTYEQY
v_gene: TRBV29-1; j_gene: TRBJ2-3; abundance: NA; CDR3aa: SVDSRGFFTDTQY
v_gene: TRBV28; j_gene: TRBJ1-5; abundance: NA; CDR3aa: ATRVRNSNQPQH